Shown below are 30 T cell receptor beta chains from a single sample sequenced in a study of shared clonotypes between healthy human individuals. The table came from immunoSEQ multiplex PCR; TCRdb's copy has only in-frame clones and leaves some out. The data contain 2 million to 3 million clones, 85% to 95% of them singletons. Sequencing used naive CD4+ T cells sorted from blood. Subset described: CD45RA+ positively selected. Every receptor here comes from a young man in good health.

The rearrangement links TRBV6-6 to TRBJ1-1, with D possibly matching TRBD1 (5 bases). CDR3 size: 15 residues. Per the germline V gene, CDR1 is MNHNY and CDR2 is SVGAGI (reference sequence). V was shortened by 0 bases and J by 2 bases, with 10 bases between the two germline ends. CDR3 region: CASSYSSTVNTEAFF. Here the CDR3 DNA reads TGTGCCAGCAGTTACTCTTCGACAGTCAACACTGAAGCTTTCTTT.

Turning to this clone: Other DNA sequences in the sample encode the same CDR3. The chain employs TRBV6-5 and TRBJ2-3; TRBD1 matches 8 bases. In germline, CDR1 is MNHEY, CDR2 SVGAGI. There are 13 residues in the CDR3. The trim removed 6 bases at V and 6 bases at J, leaving 5 bases unmatched. As DNA, the CDR3 is TGTGCCAGCAGGACAGGGGCCACGGATACGCAGTATTTT. Protein product: CASRTGATDTQYF.

The rearrangement uses TRBV10-2 and TRBJ2-7; the D gene is possibly TRBD2 (6 bases). The CDR3 consists of 13 residues. Trimming cost V 7 bases and J 6 bases, with 16 bases left between them. CDR1 is WSHSY and CDR2 is SAAADI in the germline V gene. CDR3 region: CASTPGTPSEQYF. In nucleotides, the CDR3 is TGCGCCAGCACCCCAGGGACTCCAAGCGAGCAGTACTTC.

This chain joins TRBV15 and TRBJ2-5, with unresolved D. The CDR3 is made up of 15 amino acids. The V gene lost 0 bases and the J gene lost 3 bases, with 11 bases spanning the gap. Germline V gene data show CDR1 as LNHNV and CDR2 as YYDKDF (reference sequence). CDR3 sequence reads: CATSRDLWQEETQYF. The CDR3 DNA follows: TGTGCCACCAGCAGAGATCTCTGGCAGGAAGAGACCCAGTACTTC. The full variable domain, with the rest looked up from reference TRBV15 and TRBJ2-5, is DAMVIQNPRYQVTQFGKPVTLSCSQTLNHNVMYWYQQKSSQAPKLLFHYYDKDFNNEADTPDNFQSRRPNTSFCFLDIRSPGLGDTAMYLCATSRDLWQEETQYFGPGTRLLVL.

The rearrangement joins TRBV5-1 to TRBJ1-6, with D tentatively TRBD1 (6 bases). Germline lookup yields CDR1 SGHRS and CDR2 YFSETQ. The CDR3 has 17 residues. V lost 4 bases and J 5 bases, leaving 19 bases between the germline ends. The CDR3 spells CASSRELQGRNNSPLHF. Here the CDR3 DNA reads TGCGCCAGCAGCCGAGAGCTACAGGGAAGGAATAATTCACCCCTCCACTTT.

This clone has only one observation. The chain couples TRBV12-5 to TRBJ1-3; 7 bases match TRBD1. The trim removed 1 base at V and 7 bases at J, leaving 4 bases unmatched. The CDR3 sequence is 14 residues long. Per germline, CDR1 LGHNT and CDR2 FRNRAP. CDR3 sequence reads: CASGLADRRNTIYF. DNA for the CDR3: TGTGCTAGTGGTTTGGCGGACAGGAGGAACACCATATATTTT.

The chain employs TRBV9 and TRBJ1-6; D is perhaps TRBD1 (5 bases). Germline V lookup: CDR1 SGDLS, CDR2 YYNGEE. This CDR3 contains 17 residues. Trimming left V 0 bases short and J 7 bases short, with 17 bases between. CDR3 in DNA: TGTGCCAGCAGCGTAGGGGAGGGCGGCAGGGTGAATTCACCCCTCCACTTT. It is translated as CASSVGEGGRVNSPLHF.

V and J are TRBV4-3 and TRBJ2-7, with D possibly called TRBD1 or TRBD2 (5 bases each). This CDR3 comprises 13 residues. V dropped 4 bases and J dropped 2 bases, with 9 bases sitting between them. CDR1 and CDR2 (germline): LGHNA, YSLEER. Here the CDR3 DNA reads TGCGCCAGCAGCCTAGGGACGGCCTACGAGCAGTACTTC. It encodes CASSLGTAYEQYF.

As regards this clone: Different DNA sequences within this sample yield the same CDR3. The J gene is TRBJ2-7, the V gene TRBV7-2; 7 nucleotides agree with TRBD2. The germline gives CDR1 SGHTA, CDR2 FQGNSA. The V and J ends lost 3 bases and 0 bases, in that order; junction bases with no gene match: 2. This CDR3 contains 14 residues. The CDR3 coding sequence is TGTGCCAGCAGCTTCGGCGGGAGCTCCTACGAGCAGTACTTC. Encoded protein: CASSFGGSSYEQYF.

A single count supports this clone. The V call is TRBV5-1, the J call TRBJ1-1; 7 bases align to TRBD1. Unmatched junction bases numbered 12, after V lost 8 bases and J lost 8 bases. Germline CDR1 SGHRS, CDR2 YFSETQ. There are 13 residues in the CDR3. This chain's CDR3 is CASRDRVAEEAFF. Here the CDR3 DNA reads TGCGCCAGTAGAGACAGGGTGGCTGAGGAAGCTTTCTTT.

This clone was counted a few times. The chain combines TRBV30 with TRBJ1-1; D is unresolved. The germline V and J ends were trimmed by 2 bases and 3 bases, with 10 bases remaining between them. Looked up from germline, CDR1 is GTSNPN and CDR2 is SVGIG (reference sequence). The CDR3 has 13 amino acids. CDR3 protein: CAWSSSIDTEAFF. Written as DNA, the CDR3 is TGTGCCTGGAGTAGCTCAATAGACACTGAAGCTTTCTTT.

The rearrangement uses TRBV28 and TRBJ2-3; no firm D call. This CDR3 comprises 13 residues. V was shortened by 6 bases and J by 5 bases, with 12 bases between the two germline ends. The germline V gene has CDR1 MDHEN and CDR2 SYDVKM. CDR3 sequence reads: CASSLPPVDTQYF. Here the CDR3 DNA reads TGTGCCAGCAGCCTCCCCCCAGTAGATACGCAGTATTTT.

The V gene is TRBV9, the J gene TRBJ1-6; 9 bases map to TRBD1. Germline CDR1 reads SGDLS; CDR2 reads YYNGEE. This CDR3 region has 14 residues. V was pared by 4 bases and J by 9 bases, with 5 bases of the junction left unmatched. CDR3 in DNA: TGTGCCAGCAGCCCCGGGACAGGGCCTTCACCCCTCCACTTT. Its translation is CASSPGTGPSPLHF.

The chain recombines TRBV14 with TRBJ2-2; D unresolved. Trimming cost V 5 bases and J 0 bases, with 7 bases left between them. The germline gives CDR1 SGHDN, CDR2 FVKESK. The CDR3 has 14 residues. This CDR3 reads CASSIRANTGELFF. The DNA of the CDR3 is TGTGCCAGCAGCATCCGGGCGAACACCGGGGAGCTGTTTTTT.

This rearrangement joins TRBV5-1 to TRBJ1-2; D is ambiguous. The V gene lost 3 bases and the J gene lost 8 bases, with 14 bases spanning the gap. The germline CDR1 and CDR2 sequences are SGHRS and YFSETQ. CDR3 length: 13 amino acids. The CDR3 bases are TGCGCCAGCAGCTATGTAGAGGGTAGGGGCTACACCTTC. This encodes CASSYVEGRGYTF.

The V and J genes are TRBV2 and TRBJ2-7; the match to TRBD1 covers 8 bases. The germline V gene has CDR1 SNHLY and CDR2 FYNNEI. There are 14 residues in the CDR3. V lost 6 bases to trimming and J lost 0 bases; unmatched junction nucleotides: 4. DNA of the CDR3: TGTGCCAGCAGGCGGGACAGGACCTCCTACGAGCAGTACTTC. Translated, it gives CASRRDRTSYEQYF.

This clone has a handful of counts. The genes are TRBV12-5 and TRBJ1-5; D may be TRBD1 (6 bases). V dropped 0 bases and J dropped 0 bases, with 9 bases sitting between them. The CDR3 consists of 16 residues. In germline, CDR1 is LGHNT, CDR2 FRNRAP. The CDR3 reads CASGLVLGASNQPQHF. The CDR3 nucleotides read TGTGCTAGTGGTTTGGTACTGGGGGCTAGCAATCAGCCCCAGCATTTT.

The rearrangement joins TRBV11-2 to TRBJ2-1; TRBD2 agrees at 7 bases. Germline CDR1 SGHAT, CDR2 FQNNGV. CDR3 length: 15 amino acids. Trimming took 3 bases from V and 4 from J; bases not matched to a gene: 6. The CDR3 DNA sequence: TGTGCCAGCAGCTTCCAGCGGGAAGAATACAATGAGCAGTTCTTC. Translation: CASSFQREEYNEQFF.

The CDR3 DNA sequence: TGTGCCAGCAGTTACGGAGACTCTGACTACGAGCAGTACTTC. It is translated as CASSYGDSDYEQYF. The chain has TRBV6-5 and TRBJ2-7; D unresolved. Germline lookup yields CDR1 MNHEY and CDR2 SVGAGI. V was clipped by 2 bases and J by 3 bases, with 11 bases between them. CDR3 size: 14 residues.

For this clone: This same CDR3 is encoded by further DNA sequences in the sample. The chain joins TRBV5-1 to TRBJ2-7; 9 nucleotides line up with TRBD1. Per germline, CDR1 SGHRS and CDR2 YFSETQ. The CDR3 sequence is 14 residues long. After removal of 3 bases from V and 2 bases from J, the junction contained 3 bases not matched to a gene. The CDR3 spells CASSWGQGAYEQYF. CDR3 bases: TGCGCCAGCAGCTGGGGACAGGGAGCCTACGAGCAGTACTTC. Using reference TRBV5-1 and TRBJ2-7 for the parts outside the CDR3, the full variable domain is KAGVTQTPRYLIKTRGQQVTLSCSPISGHRSVSWYQQTPGQGLQFLFEYFSETQRNKGNFPGRFSGRQFSNSRSEMNVSTLELGDSALYLCASSWGQGAYEQYFGPGTRLTVT.

This clone was recorded only once. This chain uses TRBV7-9 with TRBJ1-1; TRBD1 matches at 12 bases. Germline CDR1 is SEHNR and CDR2 is FQNEAQ (reference sequence). Trimming took 5 bases from V and 2 from J; bases not matched to a gene: 3. This CDR3 is built from 15 residues. CDR3 in DNA: TGTGCCAGCAGCCTGGGACAGGGGGCTAACACTGAAGCTTTCTTT. As protein: CASSLGQGANTEAFF.

J is TRBJ1-5 and V is TRBV27, with D uncertain. The CDR3 runs to 15 residues. V lost 1 base, J lost 4 bases, and 11 bases lay in between. Germline V lookup: CDR1 MNHEY, CDR2 SMNVEV (reference sequence). The CDR3 bases are TGTGCCAGCAGTTTATTCTGGGGTCAAAATCAGCCCCAGCATTTT. Translating it yields CASSLFWGQNQPQHF.

The V call is TRBV19, the J call TRBJ1-6, with D tentatively TRBD1 (6 bases). There are 14 residues in the CDR3. In germline, CDR1 is LNHDA, CDR2 SQIVND (reference sequence). Deletions cut 7 bases from V and 13 bases from J, with 20 bases between. The CDR3 spells CASNDHRGGLPLHF. As DNA, the CDR3 is TGTGCCAGTAACGATCATCGGGGGGGCCTCCCCCTCCACTTT. Drawing the rest from reference TRBV19 and TRBJ1-6, the complete variable domain is DGGITQSPKYLFRKEGQNVTLSCEQNLNHDAMYWYRQDPGQGLRLIYYSQIVNDFQKGDIAEGYSVSREKKESFPLTVTSAQKNPTAFYLCASNDHRGGLPLHFGNGTRLTVT.

This clone was counted a few times. The V gene is TRBV6-5, the J gene TRBJ1-6; D is unresolved. Germline assignment: CDR1 MNHEY and CDR2 SVGAGI. The ends were cut back, 10 bases at V and 0 bases at J, with 10 bases in the middle. The length of the CDR3 is 14 residues. The CDR3 bases are TGTGCCACGTCCTTAATCTCCTATAATTCACCCCTCCACTTT. This encodes CATSLISYNSPLHF.

CDR3 sequence (DNA): TGTGCCAGCAGCCCTCCGTTGGAATGGACCCAGTACTTC. Amino acid sequence: CASSPPLEWTQYF. The chain joins TRBV9 to TRBJ2-5; no definite D call. V was cut by 4 bases and J by 7 bases, with 14 bases left in between. The germline V gene has CDR1 SGDLS and CDR2 YYNGEE. The CDR3 consists of 13 residues.

V is TRBV18 and J is TRBJ2-3, with TRBD2 matching 7 bases. CDR3 size: 16 residues. Germline V gene sequence: CDR1 KGHSH, CDR2 LQKENI. Trimming removed 2 bases from V and 3 bases from J; junction bases left unmatched: 8. Here the CDR3 reads CASSPAGEKVTDTQYF. CDR3 DNA sequence: TGTGCCAGCTCACCAGCGGGGGAAAAAGTGACAGATACGCAGTATTTT.

The chain joins TRBV6-5 to TRBJ2-5, with TRBD1 matching 11 bases. The CDR3 totals 15 residues. The germline CDR1 and CDR2 sequences are MNHEY and SVGAGI. After removal of 4 bases from V and 4 bases from J, the junction contained 5 bases not matched to a gene. The CDR3 DNA is TGTGCCAGCAGTTGGACAGGGGGCCTTTCAGAGACCCAGTACTTC. Translated: CASSWTGGLSETQYF.

The CDR3 loop reads CASSDPRDRLSYEQYF. The CDR3, as DNA: TGTGCCAGCAGCGACCCCCGGGACAGACTATCCTACGAGCAGTACTTC. The V call is TRBV5-6, the J call TRBJ2-7, with 7 positions matching TRBD1. The V gene end was trimmed by 4 bases and the J gene end by 1 base; junction bases not matched to a gene: 11. The CDR3 has 16 amino acids. CDR1 is SGHDT and CDR2 is YYEEEE in the germline V gene.

Comment on this clone: Distinct nucleotide sequences in the sample also encode this CDR3. The chain carries TRBV7-9 and TRBJ1-2; the D gene is possibly TRBD1 (5 bases). Trimming shortened V by 5 bases and J by 2 bases, and 6 bases separated the two germline ends. The germline CDR1 and CDR2 sequences are SEHNR and FQNEAQ (reference sequence). The CDR3 has 12 residues. CDR3 nucleotide sequence: TGTGCCAGCAGCAGGGACAACTATGGCTACACCTTC. It encodes CASSRDNYGYTF.

The chain carries TRBV7-2 and TRBJ1-3; D uncertain. Trimming shortened V by 1 base and J by 2 bases, and 9 bases separated the two germline ends. This CDR3 region has 15 residues. The germline V gene has CDR1 SGHTA and CDR2 FQGNSA. The CDR3 reads CASSLEGSPGNTIYF. CDR3 nucleotides: TGTGCCAGCAGCTTAGAGGGCAGTCCTGGAAACACCATATATTTT.